The text below deals with one T cell receptor beta chain. Its antigen remains unidentified. Base quality data are lacking; no much larger clone is found one base away. In the germline V gene, CDR1 corresponds to SGHVS and CDR2 to FQNEAQ. The germline ends are 15 bases apart after V is trimmed by 6 bases and J by 1 base. The CDR3 holds 15 amino acids from the cysteine to the phenylalanine. Only the CDR3 region is kept as DNA, spanning 45 bases read in frame from base 1. This specimen comes from a study of shared T cell receptors in the human thymus (dated by TCRdb to the early 2020s). About the full investigation: The study examined how the human thymus generates shared, self-reactive T-cell receptor alpha chains.

The library was generated by the immunoSEQ multiplex PCR assay. The immuneACCESS repertoire file appears here via TCRdb, limited to in-frame rearrangements. These files lack a portion of the clones; in checked studies, under half of the deficit traces to unresolved V genes, and the cause of the others is not known. This sample lists approximately 730,000 clones; 80% to 90% were detected once. The top ten constitute 0.008% to 0.011% of the sample. These data are also associated with another study on human thymus T cells. As the second paper documents: The donors were immunologically healthy infants in Finland who had open corrective cardiac surgery for congenital heart defects. Thymus tissue was obtained as surgical resects removed during corrective cardiac surgery. Biased V and J gene segment usage appeared to be present in both thymic and peripheral blood repertoires. Highly overlapping thymic TCR repertoires among unrelated individuals were reported in the related research. The study used fewer than ten infant thymus samples plus four related peripheral blood samples to characterize TCR alpha and beta repertoires. The infant donors were about 7 to 250 days old, and the cohort included more than five males and a couple of females. Thymocytes were released mechanically from tissue and stored at -70 °C as pellets of about 9.5-32 million cells. Genomic DNA was extracted from frozen cell pellets with a QIAsymphony instrument. Using the immunoSEQ multiplex PCR assay, the TCRB and TCRAD loci were amplified from a standardized quantity of quality-controlled genomic DNA. The amplicons spanned the V(D)J region and were long enough to cover the CDR3 and allow V and J genes to be identified. The commercial immunoSEQ service was used to sequence amplicons on an Illumina platform. Corrections for primer bias and sequencing errors followed previously described methods, while TCRAD and TCRB definitions were based on the IMGT database. Repertoires were analysed with immunoSEQ Analyzer 3.0 and VDJTools, covering basic statistics, V/J segment usage, diversity estimates, rarefaction and pairwise overlap. Chao1, ChaoE, Efron-Thisted, Shannon and inverse Simpson indices were used to estimate diversity, which was also estimated on datasets down-sampled to the smallest sample. For repertoire overlap, CDR3 nucleotide sequence, V gene and J gene had to match strictly, and clustering was done by Jaccard-based multidimensional scaling. On average, approximately 800,000 unique TCRB clonotypes were obtained from thymus samples, compared with approximately 80,000 from blood samples.

The sequenced sample consisted of thymocytes. The chain employs TRBV7-8 and TRBJ1-1; the D region possibly corresponds to TRBD1 (5 bases align). The source is a girl younger than two with a congenital heart defect. Donor details come from another sample of the same person, matched by shared clones. Read as DNA, the sequence is TGTGCCAGCAGACGACCGGGACTTCAGAACACTGAAGCTTTCTTT. This encodes CASRRPGLQNTEAFF.